This TCR beta chain was sequenced for a study of blood T cell repertoires in COVID-19. Across the study: From the United States, Italy and Spain came samples of acute and convalescent COVID-19.

In the original processing: Researchers report that nucleated cell counts were estimated from reference gene primer amplification. Sequencing used immunoSEQ multiplex PCR; TCRdb keeps in-frame clones, though not all of them. Clonal size and the V and J genes are those of that table, whereas D and trimming came from the DNA. The sample yields some 300,000 clones, 87% seen once. The V and J ends lost 6 bases and 7 bases, in that order; junction bases with no gene match: 8. The CDR3 is 15 amino acids. CDR1 is MGHRA, CDR2 YSYEKL, per germline. The sequence was collected from a man younger than 35 with active or convalescent COVID-19. The chain combines TRBV4-1 with TRBJ2-1; 11 positions match TRBD2. Sequenced input: peripheral blood. CDR3 region: CASRPLAGGGNEQFF. CDR3 coding DNA: TGCGCCAGCAGACCGCTAGCGGGGGGTGGTAATGAGCAGTTCTTC.